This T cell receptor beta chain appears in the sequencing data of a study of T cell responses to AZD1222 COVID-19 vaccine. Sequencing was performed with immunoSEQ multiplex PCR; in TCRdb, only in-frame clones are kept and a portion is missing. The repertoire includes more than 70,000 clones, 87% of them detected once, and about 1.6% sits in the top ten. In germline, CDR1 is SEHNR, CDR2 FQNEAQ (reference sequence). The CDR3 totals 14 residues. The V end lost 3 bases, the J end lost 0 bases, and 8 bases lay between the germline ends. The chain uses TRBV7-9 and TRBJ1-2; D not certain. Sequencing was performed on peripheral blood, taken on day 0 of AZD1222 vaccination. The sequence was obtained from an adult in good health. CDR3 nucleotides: TGTGCCAGCAGCTTTTTAGTGACTAACTATGGCTACACCTTC. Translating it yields CASSFLVTNYGYTF.